This T cell receptor (beta chain) was retrieved from a study of technical replicates of blood from four donors. TCRdb keeps only in-frame clones here, not all; method: immunoSEQ multiplex PCR. The profile shows under 90,000 clones, roughly 98% of them singletons. The sample was T cells isolated from PBMCs. The sequence was obtained from a human donor in good health.

The CDR3 spells CASSLLGDIYEQYF. The CDR3 DNA reads TGTGCCAGCAGTTTATTGGGGGACATCTACGAGCAGTACTTC. This chain uses TRBV28 with TRBJ2-7; the D gene is possibly TRBD1 (6 bases). This CDR3 has 14 residues. The germline V and J ends were trimmed by 1 base and 3 bases, with 10 bases remaining between them. The germline V gene has CDR1 MDHEN and CDR2 SYDVKM.